Reported below is one T cell receptor beta chain. V was clipped by 0 bases and J by 5 bases; unmatched bases: 7. Germline CDR1 SGHKS, CDR2 YYEKEE (reference sequence). CDR3 length: 16 residues. This record belongs to a study of blood T cell repertoires in COVID-19. At the level of the study: Material from acute and convalescent COVID-19 was sourced from the United States, Italy and Spain. T cells, B-cell-depleted T cells, or PBMCs supplied cDNA or gDNA.

As originally analysed: Amplification with reference gene primers provided the estimates of nucleated cell counts. Measured with immunoSEQ multiplex PCR; TCRdb has only the in-frame clones, and not every one. That table gives V, J and clone size, and the DNA gave D and trimming. The sample lists about 110,000 clones, almost 80% occurring once. The chain is built from TRBV5-5 and TRBJ2-1; 8 bases match TRBD2. This sequence was found in a woman older than 75 with active or convalescent COVID-19. Source material: peripheral blood. In DNA form, the CDR3 reads TGTGCCAGCAGCTTGGCAGGGACTAGTGCCGACAATGAGCAGTTCTTC. Translation gives CASSLAGTSADNEQFF.